This T cell receptor beta chain was captured in a study of T-cell reconstitution after alpha-beta-depleted transplantation in children (dated by TCRdb to 2016 to 2018). About the full investigation: Using TCR repertoire profiling, the study quantitatively followed how T-cell immune reconstitution unfolded in children after TCRalphabeta/CD19-depleted allogeneic hematopoietic cell transplantation.

The meaning of the sample's treatment or condition label: allogeneic hematopoietic cell transplantation with graft depleted of TCRalphabeta T cells and CD19 B cells. Transplant recipients were children who received TCRalphabeta/CD19-depleted allogeneic hematopoietic cell grafts. Broader findings and caveats from the paper: The frequencies of hyperexpanded clones fell over the following months, and after one year, T-cell counts and TCRbeta diversity were mostly attributed to newly produced T cells. The apparently early alphabetaT-cell count recovery about two months after transplant was reportedly dependent on only several hundred rapidly expanded clones derived from non-depleted graft cells. The high TCRbeta diversity at day 60 in some patients was ascribed to recipient T cells and intrathymic progenitors that had survived conditioning.

Library preparation employed PCR. For sequencing, an Illumina HiSeq 2500 was employed. TCR libraries were prepared with molecular barcoding, using unique molecular identifiers to normalize TCRbeta repertoire quantification. TCRdb's own reprocessing of the public reads used fastp at Q25 and MiXCR and kept productive beta chains. Rows with one shared CDR3 protein collapse into an entry with the most common genes and DNA. The table for this sample lists roughly 420,000 distinct CDR3 sequences; 15% to 20% of them were counted only once. Less than 30% of the sample goes to the ten largest clones. A word on this clonotype: This clone's antigen is unknown. No quality values exist for individual bases; no much larger clone is one base distant.

The material sequenced was PBMCs, mostly from graft donor cells, taken 360 days after TCRalphabeta/CD19-depleted stem cell transplant. The clonotype originates from a boy in the first two years of life who had a stem cell transplant for Wiskott-Aldrich syndrome, so the T cells may come from the graft donor.

The CDR3 reads as follows: CASRSQGGMNTEAFF. The base sequence is TGCGCCAGCAGATCCCAGGGGGGCATGAACACTGAAGCTTTCTTT. This receptor chain uses TRBV5-1 and TRBJ1-1; 7 of the junction bases match TRBD1. For CDR1 and CDR2, the germline V gene lists SGHRS and YFSETQ. V ends up 5 bases short and J 0 bases short, with an unmatched junction base count of 7. The CDR3 starts with the cysteine, ends with the phenylalanine, and has 15 residues. The only DNA kept is the CDR3, 45 bases in frame from the first base.